This T cell receptor (beta chain) was captured in a study of CD8 T cells in ankylosing spondylitis. One entry per CDR3 protein, called by TCRdb with MiXCR from the 5' RACE reads. The table has 150,000 to 200,000 distinct CDR3 sequences, 25% to 35% seen once. The length of the CDR3 is 14 residues. Germline trimming cut 3 bases from V and 8 bases from J; bases unmatched to any gene: 9. Germline loops: CDR1 DFQATT, CDR2 SNEGSKA (reference sequence). Source material: synovial fluid, either unsorted or a sorted T cell fraction (not recorded which). The source of this sequence is a male donor with ankylosing spondylitis. The chain employs TRBV20-1 and TRBJ1-2, with TRBD1 matching 10 bases. CDR3 sequence: CSASTIGTGDGYTF. CDR3 in DNA: TGCAGTGCTAGCACCATCGGGACAGGGGACGGCTACACCTTC.